Below are 23 T cell receptor beta chains sequenced from a single sample in a study of beta chain features in type 1 diabetes. All of the isolated RNA was reverse transcribed, so expressed TCRB transcripts were sequenced. Repertoires were generated with immunoSEQ multiplex PCR, while TCRdb's copy carries only in-frame clones and drops some. The data contain 310,000 or so clones, approximately 9.7% of them singletons. Findings and caveats of the study: Researchers report that Type 1 diabetes patients had moderately but significantly shorter TCRB CDR3s across all four CD4+ subsets.

What these receptors recognize is not known. Sequencing was done on a sample of central memory CD4+ T cells from blood. The source is a man younger than 40 with type 1 diabetes.

This clone was observed a few times. This chain connects TRBV27 to TRBJ1-5, with TRBD1 identical over 12 bases. This CDR3 region has 15 residues. Germline CDR1 MNHEY, CDR2 SMNVEV (reference sequence). J lost 8 bases, V lost 8 bases, and 10 bases had no gene match. The CDR3 region has the DNA TGTGCCAGCGGCTGGGACAGGGGGCGAGGGGAGCCCCAGCATTTT. Encoded protein: CASGWDRGRGEPQHF.

This clone turned up a few times. The V call is TRBV5-6, the J call TRBJ2-3; D unclear. The CDR3 length is 13 residues. V lost 0 bases and J lost 3, with 5 bases in between. Germline-derived CDR1 and CDR2 are SGHDT and YYEEEE. The CDR3 nucleotides read TGTGCCAGCAGCTTGGACACAACAGATACGCAGTATTTT. Its translation: CASSLDTTDTQYF.

This clone was counted a few times. The chain recombines TRBV29-1 with TRBJ2-5; TRBD1 aligns across 9 bases. Germline assignment: CDR1 SQVTM and CDR2 ANQGSEA. CDR3 length equals 17 residues. Germline trimming cut 7 bases from V and 2 bases from J; bases unmatched to any gene: 17. The CDR3 DNA reads TGCAGCGCCATCGCCGGGACAGGGAACATATTACAAGAGACCCAGTACTTC. Amino acid sequence: CSAIAGTGNILQETQYF. Drawing the rest from reference TRBV29-1 and TRBJ2-5, the complete variable domain is SAVISQKPSRDICQRGTSLTIQCQVDSQVTMMFWYRQQPGQSLTLIATANQGSEATYESGFVIDKFPISRPNLTFSTLTVSNMSPEDSSIYLCSAIAGTGNILQETQYFGPGTRLLVL.

This clone was picked up a small number of times. V gene TRBV18 combines with J gene TRBJ2-2; 8 bases align to TRBD1. V dropped 2 bases and J dropped 4; count of bases not matched to a gene: 0. CDR3 length: 14 residues. Per germline, CDR1 KGHSH and CDR2 LQKENI. CDR3 amino acids: CASSPGQGTGELFF. CDR3 sequence (DNA): TGTGCCAGCTCACCAGGACAGGGCACCGGGGAGCTGTTTTTT.

The chain is built from TRBV30 and TRBJ1-3, with D hard to call. Germline CDR1 and CDR2: GTSNPN and SVGIG (reference sequence). The CDR3 extends over 13 amino acids. V was cut by 2 bases and J by 4 bases, with 9 bases left in between. The chain's CDR3 is CAWSRAVGNTIYF. DNA of the CDR3: TGTGCCTGGAGTCGGGCGGTAGGAAACACCATATATTTT.

The chain carries TRBV6-5 and TRBJ2-3, with D possibly matching TRBD1 (6 bases). The germline V and J ends were trimmed by 2 bases and 10 bases, with 10 bases remaining between them. The CDR3 spans 12 residues. CDR1 is MNHEY and CDR2 is SVGAGI in the germline V gene. CDR3 loop: CASSYGEGAQYF. Here the CDR3 DNA reads TGTGCCAGCAGTTACGGCGAGGGGGCGCAGTATTTT.

The gene calls are TRBV2 and TRBJ1-5; D call uncertain. The CDR3 covers 14 residues. Trimming took off 5 bases at V and 2 bases at J, with 10 bases between the two ends. Looked up from germline, CDR1 is SNHLY and CDR2 is FYNNEI. The CDR3 loop reads CASSLQEGNQPQHF. DNA for the CDR3: TGTGCCAGCAGTTTACAAGAGGGCAATCAGCCCCAGCATTTT.

With regard to this clone: The sample holds other DNA sequences that translate to the same CDR3. This rearrangement joins TRBV7-2 to TRBJ2-3; D may be TRBD1 or TRBD2 (5 bases each). Trimming cost V 0 bases and J 0 bases, with 7 bases left between them. The CDR3 extends over 15 amino acids. Germline CDR1 reads SGHTA; CDR2 reads FQGNSA. The CDR3, as DNA: TGTGCCAGCAGCTTAGCGTGGGGGAGCACAGATACGCAGTATTTT. Amino acids: CASSLAWGSTDTQYF.

This clone was counted a few times. The CDR3 sequence: CASSSGETSGGPRSTDTQYF. The CDR3 DNA sequence: TGTGCCAGCAGCTCGGGCGAGACTAGCGGGGGGCCTCGTTCCACAGATACGCAGTATTTT. This chain links TRBV11-3 with TRBJ2-3; TRBD2 matches 13 bases. The CDR3 has 20 amino acids. CDR1 is SGHNT, CDR2 YENEEA, per germline. J lost 2 bases, V lost 4 bases, and 15 bases had no gene match. Combining the CDR3 with reference TRBV11-3 and TRBJ2-3 gives the whole variable domain EAGVVQSPRYKIIEKKQPVAFWCNPISGHNTLYWYLQNLGQGPELLIRYENEEAVDDSQLPKDRFSAERLKGVDSTLKIQPAELGDSAVYLCASSSGETSGGPRSTDTQYFGPGTRLTVL.

The J gene is TRBJ1-3, the V gene TRBV2, with 8 bases lining up with TRBD1. This CDR3 region has 16 residues. Per the germline V gene, CDR1 is SNHLY and CDR2 is FYNNEI. With 4 bases clipped from V and 2 bases from J, the junction kept 7 bases outside the gene matches. The CDR3 sequence is CASSAQGASTGNTIYF. The CDR3, as DNA: TGTGCCAGCAGTGCGCAGGGGGCGTCGACTGGAAACACCATATATTTT.

This clone was recorded many times. This sample also contains other DNA sequences that code for the same CDR3. V usage is TRBV19 and J usage is TRBJ1-5; D call uncertain. Germline CDR1 and CDR2: LNHDA and SQIVND (reference sequence). The CDR3 has 13 amino acids. Trimming took off 5 bases at V and 7 bases at J, with 12 bases between the two ends. This CDR3 is CASSPGVGQPQHF. DNA of the CDR3: TGTGCCAGTAGTCCAGGAGTCGGGCAGCCCCAGCATTTT.

The V gene is TRBV7-9, the J gene TRBJ2-1; D call uncertain. In germline, CDR1 is SEHNR, CDR2 FQNEAQ (reference sequence). This CDR3 is 12 amino acids long. The V and J ends lost 5 bases and 6 bases respectively, with 8 bases between them. This CDR3 reads CASSPATNEQFF. CDR3 nucleotides: TGTGCCAGCAGCCCCGCTACCAATGAGCAGTTCTTC.

This clone was observed a handful of times. The rearrangement uses TRBV30 and TRBJ2-3; D remains unclear. Germline values: CDR1 GTSNPN, CDR2 SVGIG (reference sequence). This CDR3 region has 14 residues. V shed 0 bases and J shed 5 bases, with 12 bases lying between them. This chain's CDR3 is CAWSVPGRKDTQYF. In nucleotides, the CDR3 is TGTGCCTGGAGTGTTCCCGGTCGAAAAGATACGCAGTATTTT.

The table lists this clone with many counts. The J gene is TRBJ1-5, the V gene TRBV14; D gene uncertain. The V end lost 8 bases, the J end lost 4 bases, and 9 bases lay between the germline ends. The CDR3 is made up of 12 amino acids. CDR1 is SGHDN and CDR2 is FVKESK in the germline V gene. The CDR3 region has the DNA TGTGCCAGCGACGTTGGGAATCAGCCCCAGCATTTT. It translates to CASDVGNQPQHF. The complete variable domain, with remaining parts taken from reference TRBV14 and TRBJ1-5, reads EAGVTQFPSHSVIEKGQTVTLRCDPISGHDNLYWYRRVMGKEIKFLLHFVKESKQDESGMPNNRFLAERTGGTYSTLKVQPAELEDSGVYFCASDVGNQPQHFGDGTRLSIL.

This clone was counted many times. The J gene is TRBJ2-3, the V gene TRBV11-2; 7 bases map to TRBD1. V lost 2 bases and J lost 5; bases outside the gene matches: 7. The CDR3 has 15 residues. The germline gives CDR1 SGHAT, CDR2 FQNNGV. CDR3 loop: CASSLLTGAEDTQYF. In nucleotides, the CDR3 is TGTGCCAGCAGCTTACTTACAGGGGCAGAAGATACGCAGTATTTT.

The chain carries TRBV5-1 and TRBJ2-3; D call uncertain. Germline CDR1 SGHRS, CDR2 YFSETQ. The CDR3 consists of 12 residues. Trimming took off 4 bases at V and 3 bases at J, with 6 bases between the two ends. The chain's CDR3 is CASSAATDTQYF. Here the CDR3 DNA reads TGCGCCAGCAGCGCCGCTACAGATACGCAGTATTTT.

This clone was observed a handful of times. The chain joins TRBV9 to TRBJ1-2, with D unclear. The V gene's germline CDR1 is SGDLS and CDR2 YYNGEE. The V gene lost 5 bases and the J gene lost 4 bases, with 18 bases spanning the gap. The CDR3 is 15 amino acids. CDR3 loop: CASRVNTGGGYGYTF. The CDR3 coding sequence is TGTGCCAGCAGAGTTAACACCGGAGGCGGCTATGGCTACACCTTC. Together with reference TRBV9 and TRBJ1-2, the CDR3 gives the full variable domain: DSGVTQTPKHLITATGQRVTLRCSPRSGDLSVYWYQQSLDQGLQFLIQYYNGEERAKGNILERFSAQQFPDLHSELNLSSLELGDSALYFCASRVNTGGGYGYTFGSGTRLTVV.

V gene TRBV5-1 combines with J gene TRBJ1-6; no clear D gene. The CDR3 is 17 residues long. Germline lookup yields CDR1 SGHRS and CDR2 YFSETQ. V lost 0 bases and J lost 2, with 12 bases in between. CDR3 sequence (DNA): TGCGCCAGCAGCTTGGATTCATCACGCACCTATAATTCACCCCTCCACTTT. The encoded protein is CASSLDSSRTYNSPLHF.

The chain carries TRBV6-1 and TRBJ2-3, with 10 positions matching TRBD2. The CDR3 is made up of 16 amino acids. Trimming cost V 2 bases and J 7 bases; bases outside gene matches: 9. Germline V gene data show CDR1 as MNHNS and CDR2 as SASEGT. The CDR3 nucleotides are TGTGCCAGCAGTGAAAAGAGCGGGGGGGCAAGAAATACGCAGTATTTT. Encoded protein: CASSEKSGGARNTQYF.

V gene TRBV5-6 combines with J gene TRBJ2-3; perhaps TRBD1 as D (6 bases). Per the germline V gene, CDR1 is SGHDT and CDR2 is YYEEEE. The CDR3 covers 14 residues. V was pared by 1 base and J by 8 bases, with 14 bases between. CDR3 in DNA: TGTGCCAGCAGCTTGAGTACAGGGAGAGGTACGCAGTATTTT. This translates into CASSLSTGRGTQYF.

On this clone: Other DNA sequences in this specimen translate into the identical CDR3. This chain links TRBV5-1 with TRBJ2-6, with 9 bases aligning to TRBD2. Germline assignment: CDR1 SGHRS and CDR2 YFSETQ. V trimming: 4 bases; J trimming: 3 bases; junction bases outside the gene matches: 11. This CDR3 spans 18 amino acids. The CDR3 loop reads CASSPIAGGPVGANVLTF. CDR3 coding DNA: TGCGCCAGCAGCCCAATCGCGGGGGGGCCAGTTGGGGCCAACGTCCTGACTTTC.

J is TRBJ1-2 and V is TRBV5-1; D may be TRBD1 (6 bases). V dropped 5 bases and J dropped 6 bases, with 14 bases sitting between them. The germline V gene has CDR1 SGHRS and CDR2 YFSETQ. This CDR3 has 13 amino acids. The CDR3 reads CASRPTGLDGYTF. DNA for the CDR3: TGCGCCAGCAGGCCTACAGGGTTGGATGGCTACACCTTC.

The chain employs TRBV21-1 and TRBJ1-1. TRBV21-1 represents a pseudogene. The CDR3 contains 13 residues. CDR3 sequence (DNA): TGTGCCAGCAGCACGAAGCGGGCAGCTGAAGCTTTCTTT. Amino acid sequence: CASSTKRAAEAFF.